This passage covers 16 T cell receptor beta chains from one sample sequenced in a study of blood T cell repertoires in COVID-19 (dated by TCRdb to the early 2020s). The library was made by the immunoSEQ multiplex PCR assay. TCRdb carries this immuneACCESS record with in-frame sequences only. Its versions omit some clonotypes, under half of them owing to an unresolved V gene in the studies checked, with the rest unexplained. The table for this sample lists about 250,000 clones; about 83% of them were counted only once. 5.5% to 6% of the sample is in the top ten clones. Sequencing was performed on peripheral blood. These receptors were taken from a woman older than 75 with COVID-19, enrolled during active disease.

The V and J genes are TRBV3-1 (or the pseudogene TRBV3-2) and TRBJ1-6, with D perhaps TRBD1 (5 bases). This CDR3 has 14 amino acids. The germline V gene encodes CDR1 LGHDT and CDR2 YNNKEL (reference sequence). The germline V and J ends were trimmed by 2 bases and 7 bases, with 9 bases remaining between them. The CDR3 DNA is TGTGCCAGCAGCCAACAGGGCAAGAATTCACCCCTCCACTTT. As protein: CASSQQGKNSPLHF.

V usage is TRBV2 and J usage is TRBJ1-5; TRBD1 aligns across 9 bases. This CDR3 spans 15 amino acids. J was trimmed by 1 base and V by 4 bases; bases with no gene match: 2. Per germline, CDR1 SNHLY and CDR2 FYNNEI. The CDR3 is CASSGQGVSNQPQHF. CDR3 sequence (DNA): TGTGCCAGCAGTGGACAGGGGGTGAGCAATCAGCCCCAGCATTTT. Based on the CDR3 plus reference TRBV2 and TRBJ1-5, the full variable domain is EPEVTQTPSHQVTQMGQEVILRCVPISNHLYFYWYRQILGQKVEFLVSFYNNEISEKSEIFDDQFSVERPDGSNFTLKIRSTKLEDSAMYFCASSGQGVSNQPQHFGDGTRLSIL.

V usage is TRBV5-1 and J usage is TRBJ1-2, with TRBD1 as a possible D gene (5 bases). In germline, CDR1 is SGHRS, CDR2 YFSETQ. Trimming left V 0 bases short and J 2 bases short, with 8 bases between. The CDR3 length is 14 residues. In nucleotides, the CDR3 is TGCGCCAGCAGCTTGGGACAGCTAAACTATGGCTACACCTTC. Translating it yields CASSLGQLNYGYTF.

This rearrangement joins TRBV19 to TRBJ1-5; 9 nucleotides line up with TRBD1. Per the germline V gene, CDR1 is LNHDA and CDR2 is SQIVND (reference sequence). This CDR3 comprises 14 residues. Trimming took 6 bases from V and 7 from J; bases not matched to a gene: 7. The CDR3 loop is CASRVTGGRQPQHF. The CDR3 DNA is TGTGCCAGTAGAGTTACAGGGGGCCGACAGCCCCAGCATTTT.

V and J are TRBV28 and TRBJ1-2; 9 positions match TRBD1. V dropped 1 base and J dropped 7; count of bases not matched to a gene: 7. Germline CDR1 MDHEN, CDR2 SYDVKM. The CDR3 consists of 15 residues. The CDR3 sequence: CASSLSPRTGAGYTF. CDR3 coding DNA: TGTGCCAGCAGTTTATCCCCCCGGACAGGGGCTGGCTACACCTTC.

The rearrangement links TRBV10-3 to TRBJ1-3; D is unresolved. CDR3 length equals 11 residues. Trimming took off 10 bases at V and 1 base at J, with 5 bases between the two ends. The germline gives CDR1 ENHRY, CDR2 SYGVKD. The CDR3 DNA is TGTGCCACCCGGTCTGGAAACACCATATATTTT. It is translated as CATRSGNTIYF.

The gene calls are TRBV6-4 and TRBJ1-2; perhaps TRBD1 as D (5 bases). CDR1 and CDR2 (germline): MRHNA, SNTAGT. The CDR3 covers 10 residues. The V gene lost 7 bases and the J gene lost 8 bases, with 8 bases spanning the gap. The CDR3 loop reads CASNRQGYTF. In DNA, the CDR3 is TGTGCCAGCAACCGACAGGGCTACACCTTC.

This clone was recorded once. This sequence joins TRBV19 and TRBJ2-7; 7 nucleotides line up with TRBD1. Germline V gives CDR1 LNHDA, CDR2 SQIVND (reference sequence). This CDR3 spans 16 amino acids. V gave up 6 bases and J gave up 6 bases; unmatched junction bases: 17. CDR3 in DNA: TGTGCCAGTAGCCCCCGACAGGGTTCCTCTCGGGGCGAGCAGTACTTC. Residues: CASSPRQGSSRGEQYF.

CDR3 sequence (DNA): TGTGCCAGCAGCTTGACAGGGGTGGTCAACACTGAAGCTTTCTTT. Translated: CASSLTGVVNTEAFF. The rearrangement links TRBV11-2 to TRBJ1-1; 8 bases match TRBD1. Germline V CDR1 and CDR2: SGHAT, FQNNGV. The CDR3 has 15 amino acids. Trimming at V came to 3 bases and at J to 2 bases, leaving 5 bases not matched to a gene.

The chain combines TRBV10-3 with TRBJ1-4, with 7 bases that match TRBD1. The junction had 4 bases not matched to a gene; V was cut back by 6 bases and J by 3 bases. The CDR3 runs to 14 residues. Germline V gives CDR1 ENHRY, CDR2 SYGVKD. In DNA, the CDR3 is TGTGCCATCAGCACGGACAGGCCTAATGAAAAACTGTTTTTT. It codes for CAISTDRPNEKLFF.

The gene calls are TRBV6-5 and TRBJ2-3; D unresolved. The V gene's germline CDR1 is MNHEY and CDR2 SVGAGI. V shed 7 bases and J shed 6 bases, with 8 bases lying between them. This CDR3 contains 11 residues. As DNA, the CDR3 is TGTGCCAGCACCTTTATGGATACGCAGTATTTT. It translates to CASTFMDTQYF.

This clone was seen only once. The chain has TRBV7-9 and TRBJ2-1; 9 bases map to TRBD1. Germline values: CDR1 SEHNR, CDR2 FQNEAQ (reference sequence). Trimming cost V 8 bases and J 4 bases; bases outside gene matches: 6. The CDR3 is 14 residues long. The CDR3 reads CASLRTGVYNEQFF. CDR3 bases: TGTGCCAGCTTAAGGACAGGGGTTTACAATGAGCAGTTCTTC. Together with reference TRBV7-9 and TRBJ2-1, the CDR3 gives the full variable domain: DTGVSQNPRHKITKRGQNVTFRCDPISEHNRLYWYRQTLGQGPEFLTYFQNEAQLEKSRLLSDRFSAERPKGSFSTLEIQRTEQGDSAMYLCASLRTGVYNEQFFGPGTRLTVL.

V and J are TRBV5-1 and TRBJ2-5; maybe TRBD2 (7 bases). This CDR3 comprises 15 residues. Deletions cut 4 bases from V and 5 bases from J, with 18 bases between. Germline CDR1 and CDR2: SGHRS and YFSETQ. The chain's CDR3 is CASSRLGGRGETQYF. CDR3 bases: TGCGCCAGCAGCCGTCTGGGGGGGCGAGGTGAGACCCAGTACTTC.

CDR3: CASRSTTGEETQYF. The CDR3 DNA reads as TGTGCCAGCAGAAGTACGACAGGGGAAGAGACCCAGTACTTC. This chain links TRBV2 with TRBJ2-5; 8 nucleotides match TRBD1. The germline gives CDR1 SNHLY, CDR2 FYNNEI. This CDR3 has 14 amino acids. Unmatched junction bases numbered 6, after V lost 6 bases and J lost 3 bases.

J is TRBJ2-7 and V is TRBV18; D gene ambiguous. From germline, CDR1 is KGHSH and CDR2 LQKENI. The CDR3 runs to 13 residues. V gave up 2 bases and J gave up 5 bases, with 10 bases separating them. As DNA, the CDR3 is TGTGCCAGCTCACCAATCCCCTATAACGAGCAGTACTTC. Protein sequence: CASSPIPYNEQYF.

This sequence joins TRBV23-1 and TRBJ1-6; the match to TRBD1 covers 8 bases. TRBV23-1 is an ORF, and what it does is uncertain. The CDR3 length is 21 residues. V was pared by 4 bases and J by 6 bases, with 23 bases of the junction left unmatched. The CDR3: CASSPPIHSSNRGEGNSPLHF. The DNA for the CDR3 is TGCGCCAGCAGTCCCCCAATTCATTCATCAAACAGGGGGGAGGGTAATTCACCCCTCCACTTT.